This T cell receptor (beta chain) emerged from a study of blood T cell repertoires in COVID-19. Study-level background: The United States, Italy and Spain were the sources of the acute and convalescent COVID-19 samples. Sources were T cells, B-cell-depleted T cells, or PBMCs; the material itself was cDNA or gDNA.

CDR1 is LNHDA, CDR2 SQIVND, per germline (reference sequence). The CDR3 is 14 residues long. V lost 5 bases to trimming and J lost 2 bases, with 11 bases between them. Source study methods: Reference gene primers were amplified, and this amplification served to estimate nucleated cell counts. Repertoires were generated with immunoSEQ multiplex PCR, while TCRdb's copy carries only in-frame clones and drops some. V and J calls and clone size are given by that table; D and trimming were obtained from the DNA. The sample yields some 120,000 clones, more than 70% seen once. This rearrangement joins TRBV19 to TRBJ2-3, with D perhaps matching TRBD1 (5 bases). The receptor's source is a woman in her sixties with acute or convalescent COVID-19. The material sequenced was peripheral blood. In DNA form, the CDR3 reads TGTGCCAGTAGTGGGAAGGGGTACACAGATACGCAGTATTTT. Its translation: CASSGKGYTDTQYF.